The entry that follows covers one T cell receptor beta chain sequence. Cohorts were determined from participant-reported clinical history. The data were obtained in a study of blood T cell repertoires in COVID-19. Study background: PBMCs, B-cell-depleted T cells, or T cells provided the cDNA or gDNA that made up the material.

There are 13 residues in the CDR3. Looked up from germline, CDR1 is SGHTA and CDR2 is FQGTGA. V lost 4 bases, J lost 7 bases, and 6 bases stayed unmatched. Assay: immunoSEQ multiplex PCR; the TCRdb copy retains only in-frame clones and omits some. This table has more than 400,000 clones, roughly nine tenths appearing once. The chain carries TRBV7-3 and TRBJ2-5; TRBD2 agrees at 7 bases. Sequencing used PBMCs or T cells enriched from blood (not recorded which). This sequence was found in a woman between 18 and 29 years old who had recovered from COVID-19. DNA for the CDR3: TGTGCCAGCAGCTCCAGCGGGGCGGGGACCCAGTACTTC. Amino acids: CASSSSGAGTQYF.